The clone carrying this TCR beta chain showed up many times. Its antigen is not known. This record belongs to a study of CD8 T cells in ankylosing spondylitis. Study observations and caveats: Disease-linked clones were reportedly significantly enriched in matched ankylosing spondylitis synovial fluid. Seemingly distinctive of ankylosing spondylitis blood was a TCR beta motif formed by eight highly homologous variants.

TCRdb recomputed calls from the 5' RACE reads with MiXCR, one row per CDR3 protein. The profile covers approximately 180,000 distinct CDR3 sequences, with 15% to 20% appearing a single time and roughly 4.5% taken by the ten largest. With 5 bases removed from V and 2 bases from J, the gap between germline ends came to 15 bases. This CDR3 comprises 15 residues. Germline lookup yields CDR1 SGHRS and CDR2 YFSETQ. This chain connects TRBV5-1 to TRBJ2-3; D might be TRBD1 (6 bases). The sequenced material came from blood, either unsorted or a sorted T cell fraction (not recorded which). The sequence was obtained from a male donor between 5 and 29 years old with ankylosing spondylitis or in good health (not recorded which). The CDR3 bases are TGCGCCAGCAGGCCCCTAGGACAGTTCACAGATACGCAGTATTTT. Translation: CASRPLGQFTDTQYF.